This T cell receptor beta chain originates from a study of blood T cell repertoires in COVID-19. Whole-study context: Some COVID-19 samples were acute and others convalescent; all came from the United States, Italy and Spain. T cells, B-cell-depleted T cells, or PBMCs provided the cDNA or gDNA that served as material.

With 4 bases clipped from V and 0 bases from J, the junction kept 8 bases outside the gene matches. This CDR3 comprises 17 residues. Germline loops: CDR1 MNHNS, CDR2 SASEGT. As processed by the authors: It was from reference gene primer amplification that nucleated cell counts were estimated. Assay: immunoSEQ multiplex PCR; the TCRdb copy retains only in-frame clones and omits some. The DNA was the basis for D and trimming; V, J and clone size are from that table. The table records about 86,000 clones, over 80% of them present only once. The V and J genes are TRBV6-1 and TRBJ1-3, with TRBD1 matching over 8 bases. This sequence was found in a woman aged 80 or over with active or convalescent COVID-19. Sequenced material: peripheral blood. The CDR3 nucleotides read TGTGCCAGCAGTGCTCTAGGACAGGGCGGCTCTGGAAACACCATATATTTT. This gives the protein CASSALGQGGSGNTIYF.